The 5 T cell receptor beta chains reported below all come from one sample, sequenced in a study of Graves' ophthalmopathy and Graves' hyperthyroidism. Amplifying from RNA transcripts, the study obtained TCR beta CDR3 regions. Second-round multiplex PCR came after first-round RT-PCR with HTBI primers. TCRdb used MiXCR to reprocess the multiplex PCR reads, holding one entry per CDR3 protein. The data show 900,000 to 1,200,000 distinct CDR3 sequences, 35% to 45% seen once. Sequencing was done on a sample of peripheral blood or thyroid tissue (not recorded which). These receptors all stem from an adult man with Graves' hyperthyroidism.

This clonotype was counted ten times or more. This chain uses TRBV19 with TRBJ2-7; D unresolved. The V end lost 4 bases, the J end lost 3 bases, and 10 bases lay between the germline ends. The V gene's germline CDR1 is LNHDA and CDR2 SQIVND (reference sequence). This CDR3 has 13 amino acids. CDR3 sequence reads: CASSTTTDYEQYF. DNA for the CDR3: TGTGCCAGTAGTACTACGACTGACTACGAGCAGTACTTC.

The chain joins TRBV6-6 to TRBJ1-5; D not certain. Per germline, CDR1 MNHNY and CDR2 SVGAGI (reference sequence). This CDR3 is 15 amino acids long. Trimming took off 0 bases at V and 0 bases at J, with 6 bases between the two ends. The DNA of the CDR3 is TGTGCCAGCAGTTACTCCTTGAGTAGCAATCAGCCCCAGCATTTT. The encoded protein is CASSYSLSSNQPQHF.

The chain joins TRBV12-3 or TRBV12-4 to TRBJ1-3; D might be TRBD1 (5 bases). The ends were cut back, 8 bases at V and 0 bases at J, with 11 bases in the middle. The CDR3 runs to 14 residues. As DNA, the CDR3 is TGTGCCAGCGGGGGAACCACCTCTGGAAACACCATATATTTT. Its translation: CASGGTTSGNTIYF.

This sequence joins TRBV28 and TRBJ2-7, with D hard to call. Germline V gene lookup returns CDR1 MDHEN and CDR2 SYDVKM. The CDR3 totals 11 residues. Trimming left V 5 bases short and J 7 bases short, with 9 bases between. In nucleotides, the CDR3 is TGTGCCAGCAGTCTCAACTGGGAGCAGTACTTC. As protein: CASSLNWEQYF.

This clonotype was recorded many times. The chain links TRBV9 to TRBJ2-7; perhaps TRBD1 as D (6 bases). Germline assignment: CDR1 SGDLS and CDR2 YYNGEE. The CDR3 sequence is 16 residues long. V lost 3 bases to trimming and J lost 0 bases, with 16 bases between them. In nucleotides, the CDR3 is TGTGCCAGCAGCGGGCCGGACAGCGGCAACTCCTACGAGCAGTACTTC. This translates into CASSGPDSGNSYEQYF.